These 15 T cell receptor beta chains came from one sample sequenced in a study of blood T cell repertoires in COVID-19. Generated by immunoSEQ multiplex PCR, the TCRdb table keeps only in-frame clones and is missing some. The sample comprises a few hundred thousand clones, over 80% of which are singletons, and approximately 6.2% rests with the top ten. Sample: PBMCs or T cells enriched from blood (not recorded which). These receptors were collected from a woman in her thirties or forties who had recovered from COVID-19.

The chain carries TRBV13 and TRBJ2-5; weak D call: TRBD2 (6 bases). The CDR3 runs to 13 residues. V shed 5 bases and J shed 4 bases, with 11 bases lying between them. Looked up from germline, CDR1 is PRHDT and CDR2 is FYEKMQ (reference sequence). CDR3 protein: CASSRSGGETQYF. CDR3 bases: TGTGCCAGCAGCCGTAGCGGAGGAGAGACCCAGTACTTC.

The V call is TRBV28, the J call TRBJ2-7; no clear D gene. V was shortened by 4 bases and J by 4 bases, with 17 bases between the two germline ends. CDR3 length equals 15 residues. Germline V CDR1 and CDR2: MDHEN, SYDVKM. In nucleotides, the CDR3 is TGTGCCAGCAGTTCCCCGAGCAGACAACCTTACGAGCAGTACTTC. Translated, it gives CASSSPSRQPYEQYF.

V usage is TRBV11-2 and J usage is TRBJ1-3, with no clear D. Trimming removed 5 bases at V and 0 bases at J, with 17 bases between. From germline, CDR1 is SGHAT and CDR2 FQNNGV. The CDR3 contains 17 residues. For the CDR3, the DNA is TGTGCCAGCAGCACGGGGAGGGATAGTCGCTCTGGAAACACCATATATTTT. This translates into CASSTGRDSRSGNTIYF.

This clone was recorded a few times. The rearrangement links TRBV28 to TRBJ1-1; D is unclear. This CDR3 has 15 amino acids. Germline CDR1 is MDHEN and CDR2 is SYDVKM. V was pared by 4 bases and J by 1 base, with 13 bases between. The CDR3 is CASSWFAGANTEAFF. DNA for the CDR3: TGTGCCAGCAGTTGGTTCGCCGGAGCGAACACTGAAGCTTTCTTT.

The chain joins TRBV19 to TRBJ1-3; D uncertain. The CDR3 covers 13 residues. V dropped 8 bases and J dropped 1 base, with 9 bases sitting between them. Germline assignment: CDR1 LNHDA and CDR2 SQIVND (reference sequence). CDR3 region: CASVPLSGNTIYF. The CDR3 nucleotides are TGTGCCAGTGTTCCGTTATCTGGAAACACCATATATTTT.

Written as DNA, the CDR3 is TGCGCCAGCAGCCTAGGGTGGGGACAGGGGTTATATGAGCAGTTCTTC. It encodes CASSLGWGQGLYEQFF. The gene calls are TRBV5-1 and TRBJ2-1; TRBD1 aligns across 10 bases. Germline V CDR1 and CDR2: SGHRS, YFSETQ. The CDR3 length is 16 residues. Trimming cost V 4 bases and J 8 bases; bases outside gene matches: 12.

J is TRBJ2-4 and V is TRBV29-1, with TRBD1 matching over 9 bases. After removal of 6 bases from V and 10 bases from J, the junction contained 7 bases not matched to a gene. The CDR3 is made up of 12 amino acids. Germline loops: CDR1 SQVTM, CDR2 ANQGSEA. DNA of the CDR3: TGCAGCGTCCGGGACAGGGAGGGGATTCAGTACTTC. Encoded protein: CSVRDREGIQYF.

The V gene is TRBV24-1, the J gene TRBJ2-2, with D possibly being TRBD2 (5 bases). CDR1 is KGHDR, CDR2 SFDVKD, per germline. This CDR3 contains 16 residues. The V end was cut by 3 bases, the J end by 0 bases, with 10 bases between. CDR3 DNA sequence: TGTGCCACCAGTGATCCCGGACTGGCGAACACCGGGGAGCTGTTTTTT. Translating gives CATSDPGLANTGELFF.

The J gene is TRBJ1-6, the V gene TRBV2; D is undetermined. Looked up from germline, CDR1 is SNHLY and CDR2 is FYNNEI. V was shortened by 4 bases and J by 9 bases, with 19 bases between the two germline ends. CDR3 length: 16 residues. CDR3 residues: CASSGEALSLGSPLHF. The DNA for the CDR3 is TGTGCCAGCAGTGGTGAAGCGCTGAGTTTGGGTTCACCCCTCCACTTT. The variable domain in full, with the rest retrieved from reference TRBV2 and TRBJ1-6, is EPEVTQTPSHQVTQMGQEVILRCVPISNHLYFYWYRQILGQKVEFLVSFYNNEISEKSEIFDDQFSVERPDGSNFTLKIRSTKLEDSAMYFCASSGEALSLGSPLHFGNGTRLTVT.

The genes are TRBV10-3 and TRBJ1-6, with 9 bases identical to TRBD1. The CDR3 consists of 16 residues. The V segment lost 6 bases and the J segment 7 bases; nucleotides outside the gene matches: 10. CDR1 is ENHRY, CDR2 SYGVKD, per germline. The CDR3 region has the DNA TGTGCCATCAGCAGGACAGGGGAAAGCGTGAATTCACCCCTCCACTTT. This translates into CAISRTGESVNSPLHF.

This chain connects TRBV6-2 or TRBV6-3 to TRBJ1-2, with TRBD1 matching over 7 bases. The CDR3 runs 13 residues. Germline CDR1 reads MNHEY; CDR2 reads SVGEGT. V lost 6 bases and J lost 7; bases outside the gene matches: 8. CDR3 sequence reads: CASSRQGGIGYTF. CDR3 in DNA: TGTGCCAGCAGCAGACAGGGCGGAATTGGCTACACCTTC.

This chain uses TRBV29-1 with TRBJ2-7, with 11 bases aligning to TRBD2. Germline CDR1 is SQVTM and CDR2 is ANQGSEA. The V segment lost 5 bases and the J segment 2 bases; nucleotides outside the gene matches: 5. The CDR3 length is 14 residues. The CDR3 loop reads CSVYSGRAPYEQYF. The CDR3 nucleotides are TGCAGCGTTTATAGCGGGAGGGCTCCCTACGAGCAGTACTTC.

The rearrangement links TRBV19 to TRBJ1-3; D is perhaps TRBD1 (5 bases). CDR3 length equals 14 residues. Per the germline V gene, CDR1 is LNHDA and CDR2 is SQIVND (reference sequence). V lost 6 bases and J 0 bases, leaving 9 bases between the germline ends. The CDR3 DNA reads as TGTGCCAGTAGCCACAGGTCCTCTGGAAACACCATATATTTT. It specifies CASSHRSSGNTIYF.

J is TRBJ1-2 and V is TRBV29-1; the match to TRBD1 covers 9 bases. V was clipped by 4 bases and J by 4 bases; unmatched bases: 10. This CDR3 region has 15 residues. Per the germline V gene, CDR1 is SQVTM and CDR2 is ANQGSEA. CDR3 sequence reads: CSVVEKGTGTYGYTF. The CDR3 coding sequence is TGCAGCGTTGTCGAGAAGGGGACAGGGACCTATGGCTACACCTTC.

V is TRBV11-2 and J is TRBJ2-2; no clear D gene. Germline lookup yields CDR1 SGHAT and CDR2 FQNNGV. The CDR3 totals 11 residues. Deletions cut 5 bases from V and 9 bases from J, with 7 bases between. CDR3 protein: CASSPGRELFF. The CDR3 DNA reads TGTGCCAGCAGCCCCGGTCGGGAGCTGTTTTTT.